Sequencing of this T cell receptor (beta chain) was carried out in a study of blood T cell repertoires in COVID-19. Study at large: Samples came from the United States, Italy and Spain, spanning acute and convalescent COVID-19. In each case, the material was cDNA or gDNA derived from T cells, B-cell-depleted T cells, or PBMCs.

As handled by the study authors: Amplification of reference gene primers was used by the study to estimate nucleated cell counts. Profiling relied on immunoSEQ multiplex PCR, and the TCRdb table lists in-frame clones only, not all of them. The DNA gave D and trimming, while V, J and clone size come from that table. Seen here are about 140,000 clones, 80% to 90% observed once, and the top ten hold about 2.6%. Germline loops: CDR1 LGHNA, CDR2 YSLEER. The CDR3 is 16 residues long. Deletions cut 1 base from V and 5 bases from J, with 15 bases between. Source material: peripheral blood. This chain uses TRBV4-3 with TRBJ2-1, with D possibly being TRBD1 (5 bases). This sequence originates from a human donor with acute or convalescent COVID-19. The donor label of this sample is uncertain. The CDR3 here is CASSQVGRGPHNEQFF. As DNA, the CDR3 is TGCGCCAGCAGCCAAGTAGGTAGGGGTCCACACAATGAGCAGTTCTTC.